Shown below are 8 T cell receptor beta chains from a single sample sequenced in a study of siplizumab effects on memory and regulatory T cells (dated by TCRdb to between 2017 and 2020). Library method: the immunoSEQ multiplex PCR assay. Entries here come from immuneACCESS through TCRdb and include only in-frame sequences with V and J called. Some clones fail to appear in such tables; in the studies checked, an unresolved V gene covers under half of the shortfall, and the cause of the remainder is unknown. The sample table lists 50,000 or so clones, over 90% of them with a count of one. Roughly two fifths of the sample goes to the ten largest clones. What was sequenced was CD8+ T cells sorted from blood. These receptors came from a human donor in good health.

This clone was detected only a few times. This rearrangement joins TRBV4-1 to TRBJ2-1; D is ambiguous. The V and J ends lost 1 base and 7 bases respectively, with 11 bases between them. Germline CDR1 and CDR2: MGHRA and YSYEKL. The length of the CDR3 is 14 residues. The CDR3 DNA is TGCGCCAGCAGCCAAGCTCCCCCAAGGAATGAGCAGTTCTTC. Translation gives CASSQAPPRNEQFF.

The rearrangement joins TRBV4-1 to TRBJ2-7; D not resolved. The CDR3 sequence is 14 residues long. The germline CDR1 and CDR2 sequences are MGHRA and YSYEKL. The V gene lost 0 bases and the J gene lost 4 bases, with 10 bases spanning the gap. In DNA, the CDR3 is TGCGCCAGCAGCCAAGAACGTGGTCGATACGAGCAGTACTTC. Its protein is CASSQERGRYEQYF.

The table lists this clone with a few counts. V usage is TRBV2 and J usage is TRBJ1-1; possibly TRBD1 for D (6 bases). Trimming shortened V by 6 bases and J by 4 bases, and 12 bases separated the two germline ends. There are 13 residues in the CDR3. The germline V gene encodes CDR1 SNHLY and CDR2 FYNNEI. For the CDR3, the DNA is TGTGCCAGCAGGGGGGGGCAGGGCACTGAAGCTTTCTTT. This encodes CASRGGQGTEAFF.

The chain carries TRBV7-9 and TRBJ1-1; D gene uncertain. This CDR3 spans 12 amino acids. From germline, CDR1 is SEHNR and CDR2 FQNEAQ (reference sequence). Trimming left V 1 base short and J 8 bases short, with 8 bases between. CDR3 sequence: CASSLVSVEAFF. The CDR3 nucleotides read TGTGCCAGCAGCTTAGTAAGCGTCGAAGCTTTCTTT.

This clone was seen just once. The chain links TRBV5-6 to TRBJ1-2; D is uncertain. V lost 0 bases, J lost 8 bases, and 17 bases lay in between. Germline V gene lookup returns CDR1 SGHDT and CDR2 YYEEEE. The CDR3 is 15 residues long. CDR3 residues: CASSLEAGPYSGYTF. CDR3 DNA: TGTGCCAGCAGCTTGGAGGCAGGACCTTACTCCGGCTACACCTTC.

This chain joins TRBV2 and TRBJ2-3, with a tentative D call TRBD1 (6 bases). The germline CDR1 and CDR2 sequences are SNHLY and FYNNEI. The CDR3 runs to 13 residues. Trimming pared 7 bases from V and 4 bases from J, leaving 12 bases between. CDR3 region: CASIPGQPDTQYF. In DNA form, the CDR3 reads TGTGCCAGCATCCCCGGACAGCCAGATACGCAGTATTTT.

The genes are TRBV7-9 and TRBJ2-7, with 13 bases identical to TRBD2. The CDR3 is 18 residues long. The trim removed 5 bases at V and 0 bases at J, leaving 10 bases unmatched. Per germline, CDR1 SEHNR and CDR2 FQNEAQ (reference sequence). CDR3 nucleotides: TGTGCCAGCAGCCCGTCGACTAGCGGGAGGTTCGGCTCCTACGAGCAGTACTTC. Its translation: CASSPSTSGRFGSYEQYF.

The genes are TRBV9 and TRBJ2-1; D might be TRBD1 (6 bases). Trimming cost V 0 bases and J 2 bases, with 12 bases left between them. Germline CDR1 is SGDLS and CDR2 is YYNGEE. The CDR3 loop spans 16 amino acids. CDR3 protein: CASSVEGQGPYNEQFF. CDR3 nucleotide sequence: TGTGCCAGCAGCGTAGAGGGGCAGGGGCCCTACAATGAGCAGTTCTTC. The whole variable domain, remainder taken from reference TRBV9 and TRBJ2-1, is DSGVTQTPKHLITATGQRVTLRCSPRSGDLSVYWYQQSLDQGLQFLIQYYNGEERAKGNILERFSAQQFPDLHSELNLSSLELGDSALYFCASSVEGQGPYNEQFFGPGTRLTVL.